This record looks at one T cell receptor beta chain sequence and its context. The sample contains more than one DNA sequence encoding this CDR3. The data are from a study of blood T cell repertoires in COVID-19. Germline CDR1 reads MGHDK; CDR2 reads SYGVNS. The CDR3 sequence is 12 residues long. Trimming took off 2 bases at V and 3 bases at J, with 5 bases between the two ends. Per the original data handling: Estimated nucleated cell counts came from reference gene primer amplification. Assay used: immunoSEQ multiplex PCR; TCRdb lists only in-frame clones, some missing. The D gene and trimming were derived from the DNA, and the V and J assignments and clone size from that table. The sample lists over 200,000 clones, roughly 76% occurring once.

The source is a human donor in a cohort sampled during active COVID-19. V gene TRBV25-1 combines with J gene TRBJ2-7; tentatively, D is TRBD1 (5 bases). Sequencing input: peripheral blood. CDR3 coding DNA: TGTGCCAGCAGTGAACAGGGCTACGAGCAGTACTTC. It yields the protein CASSEQGYEQYF.